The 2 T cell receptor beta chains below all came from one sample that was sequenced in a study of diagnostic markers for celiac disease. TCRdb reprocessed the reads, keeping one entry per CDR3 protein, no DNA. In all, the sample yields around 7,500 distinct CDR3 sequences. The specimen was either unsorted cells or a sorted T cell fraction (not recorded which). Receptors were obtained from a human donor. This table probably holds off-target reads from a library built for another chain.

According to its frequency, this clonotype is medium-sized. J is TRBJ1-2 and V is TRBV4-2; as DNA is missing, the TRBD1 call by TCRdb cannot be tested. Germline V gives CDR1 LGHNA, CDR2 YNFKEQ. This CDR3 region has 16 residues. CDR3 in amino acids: CASSQEFFNRNYGYTF.

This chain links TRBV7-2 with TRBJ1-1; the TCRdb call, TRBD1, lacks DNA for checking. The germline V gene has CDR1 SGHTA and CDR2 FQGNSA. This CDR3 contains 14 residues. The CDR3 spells CASSQGALGRGAFF. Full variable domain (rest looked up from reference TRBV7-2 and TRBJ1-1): GAGVSQSPSNKVTEKGKDVELRCDPISGHTALYWYRQSLGQGLEFLIYFQGNSAPDKSGLPSDRFSAERTGGSVSTLTIQRTQQEDSAVYLCASSQGALGRGAFFGQGTRLTVV.